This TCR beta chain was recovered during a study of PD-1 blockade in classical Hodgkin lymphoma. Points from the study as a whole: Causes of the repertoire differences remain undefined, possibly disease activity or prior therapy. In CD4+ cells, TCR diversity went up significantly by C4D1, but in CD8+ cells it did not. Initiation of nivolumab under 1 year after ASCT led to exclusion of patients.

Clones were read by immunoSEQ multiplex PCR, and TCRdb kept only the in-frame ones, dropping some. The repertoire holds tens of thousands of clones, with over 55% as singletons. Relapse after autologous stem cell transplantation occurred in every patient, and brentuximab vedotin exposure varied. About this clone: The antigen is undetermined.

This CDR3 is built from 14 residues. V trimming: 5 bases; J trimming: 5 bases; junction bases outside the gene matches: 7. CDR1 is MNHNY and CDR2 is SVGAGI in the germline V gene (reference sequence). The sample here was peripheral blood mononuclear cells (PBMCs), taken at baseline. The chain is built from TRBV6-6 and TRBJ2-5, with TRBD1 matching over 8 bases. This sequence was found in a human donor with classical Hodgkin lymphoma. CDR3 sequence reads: CASSLLTGVETQYF. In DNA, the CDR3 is TGTGCCAGCAGTCTATTGACAGGGGTGGAGACCCAGTACTTC.